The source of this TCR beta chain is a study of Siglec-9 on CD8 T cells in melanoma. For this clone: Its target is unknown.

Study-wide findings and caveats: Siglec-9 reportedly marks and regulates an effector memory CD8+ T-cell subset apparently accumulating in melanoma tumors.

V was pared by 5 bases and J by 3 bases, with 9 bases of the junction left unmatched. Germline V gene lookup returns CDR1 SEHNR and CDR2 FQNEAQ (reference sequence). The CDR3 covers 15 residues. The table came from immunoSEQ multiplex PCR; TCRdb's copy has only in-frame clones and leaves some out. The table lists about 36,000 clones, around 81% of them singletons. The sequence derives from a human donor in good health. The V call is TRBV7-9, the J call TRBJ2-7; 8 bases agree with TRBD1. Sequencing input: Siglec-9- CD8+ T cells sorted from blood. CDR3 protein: CASSPHRDRRYEQYF. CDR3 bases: TGTGCCAGCAGCCCTCATAGGGACAGGCGCTACGAGCAGTACTTC.